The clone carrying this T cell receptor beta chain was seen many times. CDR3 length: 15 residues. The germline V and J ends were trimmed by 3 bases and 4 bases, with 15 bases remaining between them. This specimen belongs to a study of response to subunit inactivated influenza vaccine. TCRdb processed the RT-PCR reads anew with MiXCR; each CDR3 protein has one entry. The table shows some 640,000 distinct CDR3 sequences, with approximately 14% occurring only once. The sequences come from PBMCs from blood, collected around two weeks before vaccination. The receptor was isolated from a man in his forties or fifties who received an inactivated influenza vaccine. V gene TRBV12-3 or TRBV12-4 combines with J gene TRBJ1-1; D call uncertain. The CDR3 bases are TGTGCCAGCAGTTTCTTTGGTACGCGAGGCACTGAAGCTTTCTTT. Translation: CASSFFGTRGTEAFF.